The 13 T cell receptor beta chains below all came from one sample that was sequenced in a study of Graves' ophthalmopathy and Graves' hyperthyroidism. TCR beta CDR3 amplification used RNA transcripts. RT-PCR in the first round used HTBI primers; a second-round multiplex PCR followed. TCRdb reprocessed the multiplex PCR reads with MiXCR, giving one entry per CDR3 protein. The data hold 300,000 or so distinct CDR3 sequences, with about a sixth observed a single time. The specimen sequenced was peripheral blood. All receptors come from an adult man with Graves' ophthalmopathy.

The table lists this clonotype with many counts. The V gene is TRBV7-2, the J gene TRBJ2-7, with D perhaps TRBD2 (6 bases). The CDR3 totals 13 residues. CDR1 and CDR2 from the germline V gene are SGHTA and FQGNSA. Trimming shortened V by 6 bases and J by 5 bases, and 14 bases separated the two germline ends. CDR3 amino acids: CASRPRPGDEQYF. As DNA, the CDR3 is TGTGCCAGCAGGCCACGCCCGGGGGACGAGCAGTACTTC. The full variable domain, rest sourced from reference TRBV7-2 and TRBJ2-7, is GAGVSQSPSNKVTEKGKDVELRCDPISGHTALYWYRQSLGQGLEFLIYFQGNSAPDKSGLPSDRFSAERTGGSVSTLTIQRTQQEDSAVYLCASRPRPGDEQYFGPGTRLTVT.

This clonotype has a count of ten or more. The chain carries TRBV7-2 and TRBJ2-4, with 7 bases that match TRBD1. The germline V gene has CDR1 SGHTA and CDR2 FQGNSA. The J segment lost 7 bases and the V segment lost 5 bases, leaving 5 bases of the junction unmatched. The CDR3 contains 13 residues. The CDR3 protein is CASSRDRGNIQYF. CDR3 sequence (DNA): TGTGCCAGCAGCCGGGACAGAGGCAACATTCAGTACTTC.

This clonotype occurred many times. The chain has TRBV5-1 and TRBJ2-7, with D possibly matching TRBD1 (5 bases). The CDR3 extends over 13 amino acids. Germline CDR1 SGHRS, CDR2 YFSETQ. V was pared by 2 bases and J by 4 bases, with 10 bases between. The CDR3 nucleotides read TGCGCCAGCAGCTTAGGGGAAAGGTACGAGCAGTACTTC. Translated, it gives CASSLGERYEQYF.

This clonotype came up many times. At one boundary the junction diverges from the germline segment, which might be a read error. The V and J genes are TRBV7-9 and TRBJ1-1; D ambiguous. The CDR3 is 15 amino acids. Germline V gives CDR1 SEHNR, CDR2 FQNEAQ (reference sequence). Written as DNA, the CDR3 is TGTGCCAGCATCTTAGGAGGCGCAGGGAACACTGAAGCTTTCTTT. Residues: CASILGGAGNTEAFF.

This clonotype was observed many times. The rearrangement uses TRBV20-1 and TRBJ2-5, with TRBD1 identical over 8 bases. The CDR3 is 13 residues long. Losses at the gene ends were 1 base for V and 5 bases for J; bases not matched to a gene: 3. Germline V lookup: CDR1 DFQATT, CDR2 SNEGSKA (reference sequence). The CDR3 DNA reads TGCAGTGCTAGAGGGACAGGGCACGAGACCCAGTACTTC. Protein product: CSARGTGHETQYF.

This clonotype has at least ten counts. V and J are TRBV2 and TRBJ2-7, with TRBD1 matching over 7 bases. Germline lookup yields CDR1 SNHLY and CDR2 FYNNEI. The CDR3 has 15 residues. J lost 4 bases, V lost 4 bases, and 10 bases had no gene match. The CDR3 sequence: CASSGYGTDGYEQYF. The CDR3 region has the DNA TGTGCCAGCAGTGGGTACGGGACAGACGGATACGAGCAGTACTTC. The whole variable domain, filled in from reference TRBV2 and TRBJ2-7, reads EPEVTQTPSHQVTQMGQEVILRCVPISNHLYFYWYRQILGQKVEFLVSFYNNEISEKSEIFDDQFSVERPDGSNFTLKIRSTKLEDSAMYFCASSGYGTDGYEQYFGPGTRLTVT.

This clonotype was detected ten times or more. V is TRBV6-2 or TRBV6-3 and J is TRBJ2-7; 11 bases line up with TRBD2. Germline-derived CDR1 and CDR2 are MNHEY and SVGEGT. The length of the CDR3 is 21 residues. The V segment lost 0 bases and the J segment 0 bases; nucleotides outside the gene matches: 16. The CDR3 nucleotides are TGTGCCAGCAGTTACTCGCCGGGGGATGAGGCTAGCGGGAGGAGCTCCTACGAGCAGTACTTC. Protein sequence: CASSYSPGDEASGRSSYEQYF.

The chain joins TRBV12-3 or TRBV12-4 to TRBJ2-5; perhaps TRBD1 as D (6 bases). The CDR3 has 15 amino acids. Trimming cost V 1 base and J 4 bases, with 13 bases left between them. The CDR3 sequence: CASSLVRGLRETQYF. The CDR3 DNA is TGTGCCAGCAGTTTAGTGAGGGGGTTAAGAGAGACCCAGTACTTC.

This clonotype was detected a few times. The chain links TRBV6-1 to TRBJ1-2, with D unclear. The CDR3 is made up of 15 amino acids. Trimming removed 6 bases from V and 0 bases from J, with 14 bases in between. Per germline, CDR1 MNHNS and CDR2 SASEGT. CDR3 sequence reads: CASSPTYTANYGYTF. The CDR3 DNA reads TGTGCCAGCAGCCCCACTTACACCGCTAACTATGGCTACACCTTC.

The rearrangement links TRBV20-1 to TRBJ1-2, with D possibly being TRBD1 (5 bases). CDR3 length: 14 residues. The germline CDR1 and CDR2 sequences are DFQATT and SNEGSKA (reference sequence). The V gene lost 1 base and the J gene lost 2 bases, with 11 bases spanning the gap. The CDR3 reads CSARGGGGNYGYTF. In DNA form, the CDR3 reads TGCAGTGCTAGAGGCGGGGGGGGGAACTATGGCTACACCTTC.

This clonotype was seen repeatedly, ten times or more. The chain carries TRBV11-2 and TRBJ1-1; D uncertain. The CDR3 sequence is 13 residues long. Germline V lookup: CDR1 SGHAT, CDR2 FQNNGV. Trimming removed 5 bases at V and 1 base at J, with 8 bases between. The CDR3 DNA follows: TGTGCCAGCAGCCCTCCCCAGAACACTGAAGCTTTCTTT. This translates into CASSPPQNTEAFF.

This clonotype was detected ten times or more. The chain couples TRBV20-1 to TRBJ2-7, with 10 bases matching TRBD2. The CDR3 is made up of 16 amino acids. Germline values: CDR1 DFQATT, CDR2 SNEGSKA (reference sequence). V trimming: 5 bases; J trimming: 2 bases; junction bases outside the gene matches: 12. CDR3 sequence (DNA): TGCAGTGCTGACGGGACTAGCGCCCCTGGGACCTACGAGCAGTACTTC. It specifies CSADGTSAPGTYEQYF.

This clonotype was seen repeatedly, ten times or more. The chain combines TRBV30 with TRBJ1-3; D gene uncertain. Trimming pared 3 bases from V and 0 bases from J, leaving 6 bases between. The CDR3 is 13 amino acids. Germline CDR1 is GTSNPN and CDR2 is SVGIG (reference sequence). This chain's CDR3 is CAWSRISGNTIYF. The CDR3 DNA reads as TGTGCCTGGAGCCGGATCTCTGGAAACACCATATATTTT.